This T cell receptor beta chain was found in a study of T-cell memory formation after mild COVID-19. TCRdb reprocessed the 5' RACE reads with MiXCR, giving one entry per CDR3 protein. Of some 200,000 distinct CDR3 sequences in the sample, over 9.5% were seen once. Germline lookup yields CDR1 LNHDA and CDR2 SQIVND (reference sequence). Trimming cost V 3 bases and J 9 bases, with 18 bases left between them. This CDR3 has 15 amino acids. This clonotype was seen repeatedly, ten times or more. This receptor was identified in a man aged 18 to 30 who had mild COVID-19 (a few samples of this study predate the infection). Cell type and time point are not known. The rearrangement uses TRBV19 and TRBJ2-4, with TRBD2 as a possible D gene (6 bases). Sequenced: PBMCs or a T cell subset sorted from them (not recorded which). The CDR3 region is CASSITAGAGGIQYF. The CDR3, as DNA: TGTGCCAGTAGTATCACAGCGGGCGCCGGGGGCATTCAGTACTTC.